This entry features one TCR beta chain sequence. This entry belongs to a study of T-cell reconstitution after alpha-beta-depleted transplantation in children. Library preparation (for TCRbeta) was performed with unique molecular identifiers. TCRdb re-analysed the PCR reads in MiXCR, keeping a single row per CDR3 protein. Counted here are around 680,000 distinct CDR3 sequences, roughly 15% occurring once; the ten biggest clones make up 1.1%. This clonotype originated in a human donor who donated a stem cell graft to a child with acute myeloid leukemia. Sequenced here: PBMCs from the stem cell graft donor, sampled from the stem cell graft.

The CDR3: CASTLYAGGSNEQFF. CDR3 bases: TGTGCCAGCACCTTGTACGCGGGGGGGAGCAATGAGCAGTTCTTC. The V call is TRBV7-9, the J call TRBJ2-1; 9 positions match TRBD2. CDR1 is SEHNR, CDR2 FQNEAQ, per germline (reference sequence). After removal of 7 bases from V and 6 bases from J, the junction contained 10 bases not matched to a gene. The CDR3 is 15 residues long.